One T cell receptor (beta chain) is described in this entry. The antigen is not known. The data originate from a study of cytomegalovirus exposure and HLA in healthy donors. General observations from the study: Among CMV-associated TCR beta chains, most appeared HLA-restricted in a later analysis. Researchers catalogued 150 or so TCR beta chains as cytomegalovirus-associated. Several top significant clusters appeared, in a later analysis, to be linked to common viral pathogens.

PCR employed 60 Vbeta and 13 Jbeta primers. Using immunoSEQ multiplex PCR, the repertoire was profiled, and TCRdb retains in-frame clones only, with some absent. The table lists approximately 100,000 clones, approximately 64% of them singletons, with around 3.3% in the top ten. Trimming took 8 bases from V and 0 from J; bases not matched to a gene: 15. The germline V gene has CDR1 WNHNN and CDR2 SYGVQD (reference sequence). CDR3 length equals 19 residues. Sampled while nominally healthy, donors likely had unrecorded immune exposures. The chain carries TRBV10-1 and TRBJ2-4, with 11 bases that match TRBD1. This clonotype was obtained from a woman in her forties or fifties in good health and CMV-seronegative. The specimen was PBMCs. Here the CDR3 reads CASWPGQGVSPLAKNIQYF. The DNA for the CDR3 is TGCGCCAGCTGGCCGGGACAGGGGGTCTCGCCACTAGCCAAAAACATTCAGTACTTC.